What follows are 18 T cell receptor beta chains derived from one specimen sequenced in a study of graft-versus-host responses after intestinal transplantation. Sequenced by immunoSEQ multiplex PCR; TCRdb stores in-frame clones only, minus some. The sample yields about 63,000 clones, approximately 91% seen once. Graft-derived tissue was subjected to processing to liberate intraepithelial and lamina propria lymphocytes. The sequencing used ileum tissue, collected roughly 54 weeks after transplant. The receptors were sampled from a human patient who received an intestinal transplant, so some T cells may come from the graft donor.

The sample holds one count of this clone. This chain connects TRBV4-1 to TRBJ2-2; no clear D. Germline V CDR1 and CDR2: MGHRA, YSYEKL. Deletions cut 0 bases from V and 4 bases from J, with 12 bases between. The length of the CDR3 is 16 residues. For the CDR3, the DNA is TGCGCCAGCAGCCAAGAAGGACGTCTTTCCACCGGGGAGCTGTTTTTT. It is translated as CASSQEGRLSTGELFF.

This clone is a singleton in its sample. The chain carries TRBV28 and TRBJ2-7; 11 bases fit TRBD2. In germline, CDR1 is MDHEN, CDR2 SYDVKM. J gave up 0 bases and V 6 bases, and 4 bases lay outside the gene matches. The CDR3 totals 15 residues. The CDR3 is CASSPTSGSSYEQYF. CDR3 bases: TGTGCCAGCAGCCCAACTAGCGGGAGCTCCTACGAGCAGTACTTC.

This sequence joins TRBV19 and TRBJ1-2; possibly TRBD1 for D (5 bases). Germline loops: CDR1 LNHDA, CDR2 SQIVND (reference sequence). This CDR3 comprises 13 residues. The ends were cut back, 6 bases at V and 10 bases at J, with 18 bases in the middle. CDR3 protein: CASRGRWVGVYTF. In nucleotides, the CDR3 is TGTGCCAGTAGGGGACGGTGGGTCGGGGTCTACACCTTC. The entire variable domain, with the rest obtained from reference TRBV19 and TRBJ1-2, is as follows: DGGITQSPKYLFRKEGQNVTLSCEQNLNHDAMYWYRQDPGQGLRLIYYSQIVNDFQKGDIAEGYSVSREKKESFPLTVTSAQKNPTAFYLCASRGRWVGVYTFGSGTRLTVV.

The chain links TRBV6-5 to TRBJ1-2; TRBD1 aligns across 7 bases. The CDR3 consists of 15 residues. The junction had 10 bases not matched to a gene; V was cut back by 5 bases and J by 4 bases. Germline V gene sequence: CDR1 MNHEY, CDR2 SVGAGI. The chain's CDR3 is CASSIDRVAPYGYTF. CDR3 nucleotides: TGTGCCAGCAGTATCGACAGGGTGGCCCCCTATGGCTACACCTTC.

The V and J genes are TRBV10-3 and TRBJ2-4, with D maybe TRBD1 (6 bases). The germline V gene has CDR1 ENHRY and CDR2 SYGVKD. The CDR3 has 14 residues. Trimming removed 10 bases from V and 0 bases from J, with 13 bases in between. This CDR3 is CATQQGLAKNIQYF. CDR3 nucleotides: TGTGCCACTCAACAGGGCTTAGCCAAAAACATTCAGTACTTC.

This clone turned up a few times. The chain recombines TRBV9 with TRBJ1-2, with unresolved D. CDR3 length equals 13 residues. Germline CDR1 and CDR2: SGDLS and YYNGEE. Trimming shortened V by 3 bases and J by 7 bases, and 13 bases separated the two germline ends. DNA for the CDR3: TGTGCCAGCAGCGCCTTCGACCGGGTTGGCTACACCTTC. Translating gives CASSAFDRVGYTF.

This clone was seen a single time. V is TRBV5-4 and J is TRBJ2-1; 10 bases line up with TRBD1. The junction had 11 bases not matched to a gene; V was cut back by 6 bases and J by 8 bases. The CDR3 spans 15 residues. CDR1 is SGHNT, CDR2 YYREEE, per germline (reference sequence). CDR3 bases: TGTGCCAGCACCTTCCCGGGACAGGGGCGCTATGAGCAGTTCTTC. The encoded protein is CASTFPGQGRYEQFF. The full variable domain, completed using reference TRBV5-4 and TRBJ2-1, is ETGVTQSPTHLIKTRGQQVTLRCSSQSGHNTVSWYQQALGQGPQFIFQYYREEENGRGNFPPRFSGLQFPNYSSELNVNALELDDSALYLCASTFPGQGRYEQFFGPGTRLTVL.

V is TRBV5-1 and J is TRBJ2-7, with TRBD2 identical over 9 bases. CDR3 length: 16 residues. V shed 4 bases and J 3 bases; nucleotides not matched to a gene: 11. Germline CDR1 is SGHRS and CDR2 is YFSETQ. The CDR3 protein is CASSPRSGGPYYEQYF. CDR3 nucleotide sequence: TGCGCCAGCAGCCCCCGTAGCGGGGGCCCTTACTACGAGCAGTACTTC.

The chain couples TRBV27 to TRBJ2-1; 11 bases match TRBD2. J gave up 4 bases and V 10 bases, and 9 bases lay outside the gene matches. The length of the CDR3 is 15 residues. Germline V gene sequence: CDR1 MNHEY, CDR2 SMNVEV (reference sequence). Written as DNA, the CDR3 is TGTGCCACAACACCGGGACTAGCGGATTACAATGAGCAGTTCTTC. This translates into CATTPGLADYNEQFF.

Points on this clone: Additional DNA sequences in this sample encode the identical CDR3. This chain connects TRBV29-1 to TRBJ1-1; tentative D call: TRBD1 (6 bases). This CDR3 comprises 16 residues. The ends were cut back, 3 bases at V and 3 bases at J, with 20 bases in the middle. The germline CDR1 and CDR2 sequences are SQVTM and ANQGSEA. The CDR3 nucleotides are TGCAGCGTTGATGGACGGGCGGGGGCGCGTGACACTGAAGCTTTCTTT. This gives the protein CSVDGRAGARDTEAFF.

This chain links TRBV6-1 with TRBJ2-7, with TRBD1 matching over 7 bases. Germline assignment: CDR1 MNHNS and CDR2 SASEGT. The CDR3 is made up of 11 amino acids. Trimming cost V 10 bases and J 3 bases; bases outside gene matches: 3. CDR3 sequence (DNA): TGTGCCACCAGACAGGGCTACGAGCAGTACTTC. This gives the protein CATRQGYEQYF.

The rearrangement links TRBV27 to TRBJ2-1; 7 bases are a match to TRBD2. CDR3 length equals 12 residues. The germline CDR1 and CDR2 sequences are MNHEY and SMNVEV (reference sequence). Trimming took 6 bases from V and 7 from J; bases not matched to a gene: 3. This CDR3 reads CASSHGGNEQFF. CDR3 sequence (DNA): TGTGCCAGCAGCCACGGGGGGAATGAGCAGTTCTTC.

The chain combines TRBV12-5 with TRBJ2-5; 7 bases map to TRBD1. The CDR3 has 16 amino acids. Germline V CDR1 and CDR2: LGHNT, FRNRAP. The junction had 8 bases not matched to a gene; V was cut back by 2 bases and J by 2 bases. This chain's CDR3 is CASGLFVGTEQETQYF. The CDR3 DNA is TGTGCTAGTGGTTTGTTCGTCGGGACAGAGCAAGAGACCCAGTACTTC.

V is TRBV5-1 and J is TRBJ2-5, with 12 nucleotides matching TRBD2. The germline V gene has CDR1 SGHRS and CDR2 YFSETQ. V lost 2 bases to trimming and J lost 3 bases; unmatched junction nucleotides: 5. The CDR3 spans 16 residues. CDR3 DNA: TGCGCCAGCAGCTTCGTCCGGACTAGCGGGAAAGAGACCCAGTACTTC. This codes for CASSFVRTSGKETQYF.

The chain is built from TRBV18 and TRBJ2-7; maybe TRBD2 (5 bases). The CDR3 has 13 amino acids. CDR1 KGHSH and CDR2 LQKENI come from the germline V gene. Trimming stripped 3 bases from V and 3 bases from J, with 9 bases between. CDR3 in amino acids: CASSPPGSYEQYF. The CDR3 bases are TGTGCCAGCTCACCTCCGGGGAGCTACGAGCAGTACTTC.

V and J are TRBV5-5 and TRBJ1-1; D not resolved. This CDR3 is 17 amino acids long. Germline V gives CDR1 SGHKS, CDR2 YYEKEE (reference sequence). Trimming stripped 0 bases from V and 6 bases from J, with 21 bases between. CDR3 bases: TGTGCCAGCAGCTTGGACTGGCTATCAACCTGGTGTTCTGAAGCTTTCTTT. Amino acid sequence: CASSLDWLSTWCSEAFF.

The chain recombines TRBV7-3 with TRBJ1-1; D remains unclear. Trimming stripped 0 bases from V and 0 bases from J, with 8 bases between. The germline CDR1 and CDR2 sequences are SGHTA and FQGTGA. The CDR3 consists of 15 residues. CDR3 region: CASSLTSKLNTEAFF. The CDR3 bases are TGTGCCAGCAGCTTAACGTCCAAATTGAACACTGAAGCTTTCTTT.

The chain combines TRBV7-9 with TRBJ1-2; D remains unclear. The germline V gene encodes CDR1 SEHNR and CDR2 FQNEAQ (reference sequence). The CDR3 is made up of 11 amino acids. Trimming removed 2 bases from V and 8 bases from J, with 6 bases in between. DNA for the CDR3: TGTGCCAGCAGCTTATCGGGAGGCTACACCTTC. Its translation: CASSLSGGYTF. The whole variable domain, filled in from reference TRBV7-9 and TRBJ1-2, reads DTGVSQNPRHKITKRGQNVTFRCDPISEHNRLYWYRQTLGQGPEFLTYFQNEAQLEKSRLLSDRFSAERPKGSFSTLEIQRTEQGDSAMYLCASSLSGGYTFGSGTRLTVV.